This passage covers 6 T cell receptor beta chains from one sample sequenced in a study of early T cells in non-severe SARS-CoV-2 infection. MiXCR was run by TCRdb on the 5' RACE reads, yielding one entry per CDR3 protein. The top ten clones hold under 6.5% of a sample with about 64,000 distinct CDR3 sequences, over 4.5% of them seen once. The sample was whole blood. Source of these receptors: an adult who was a healthcare worker with PCR-confirmed SARS-CoV-2 infection or an uninfected control (not recorded which).

This clonotype was counted ten times or more. The genes are TRBV13 and TRBJ2-3; 10 bases line up with TRBD2. The CDR3 is made up of 15 amino acids. Germline V CDR1 and CDR2: PRHDT, FYEKMQ (reference sequence). The junction had 1 base not matched to a gene; V was cut back by 1 base and J by 3 bases. The CDR3 protein is CASSLASGRTDTQYF. As DNA, the CDR3 is TGTGCCAGCAGCTTAGCTAGCGGGAGAACAGATACGCAGTATTTT.

J is TRBJ2-3 and V is TRBV5-4, with 7 bases lining up with TRBD1. CDR1 and CDR2 (germline): SGHNT, YYREEE (reference sequence). V trimming: 9 bases; J trimming: 0 bases; junction bases outside the gene matches: 7. The CDR3 loop spans 14 amino acids. CDR3 DNA: TGTGCCACAGGGGGACCCTCTAGCACAGATACGCAGTATTTT. This sequence encodes CATGGPSSTDTQYF. Supplemented by reference TRBV5-4 and TRBJ2-3, the full variable domain reads ETGVTQSPTHLIKTRGQQVTLRCSSQSGHNTVSWYQQALGQGPQFIFQYYREEENGRGNFPPRFSGLQFPNYSSELNVNALELDDSALYLCATGGPSSTDTQYFGPGTRLTVL.

This clonotype has ten or more counts. The chain carries TRBV7-3 and TRBJ2-3, with D uncertain. This CDR3 spans 13 amino acids. Per the germline V gene, CDR1 is SGHTA and CDR2 is FQGTGA. The V and J ends lost 5 bases and 0 bases respectively, with 6 bases between them. CDR3 region: CASSPYSTDTQYF. In DNA, the CDR3 is TGTGCCAGCAGCCCATATAGCACAGATACGCAGTATTTT.

This rearrangement joins TRBV9 to TRBJ1-2, with 10 nucleotides matching TRBD1. The V segment lost 3 bases and the J segment 5 bases; nucleotides outside the gene matches: 4. The CDR3 is made up of 14 amino acids. CDR1 and CDR2 from the germline V gene are SGDLS and YYNGEE. In nucleotides, the CDR3 is TGTGCCAGCAGCGAGGGGACAGGGGTTTATGGCTACACCTTC. Protein: CASSEGTGVYGYTF.

This clonotype was found many times. The chain links TRBV7-3 to TRBJ2-3; 11 nucleotides agree with TRBD2. From germline, CDR1 is SGHTA and CDR2 FQGTGA. CDR3 length equals 16 residues. V trimming: 2 bases; J trimming: 4 bases; junction bases outside the gene matches: 5. CDR3 loop: CASSLVAGGISDTQYF. Written as DNA, the CDR3 is TGTGCCAGCAGCTTAGTAGCGGGAGGGATTTCAGATACGCAGTATTTT.

Many counts were recorded for this clonotype. The chain combines TRBV19 with TRBJ1-2; a weak D match, TRBD1 (5 bases). Trimming cost V 5 bases and J 8 bases, with 18 bases left between them. CDR1 is LNHDA and CDR2 is SQIVND in the germline V gene (reference sequence). The CDR3 has 14 amino acids. The CDR3 loop is CASSLGALERGYTF. Here the CDR3 DNA reads TGTGCCAGTAGTCTCGGGGCCCTAGAACGGGGCTACACCTTC.